A single sample gave rise to the 32 T cell receptor beta chains below, sequenced in a study of T-cell reconstitution after alpha-beta-depleted transplantation in children. Unique molecular identifiers were incorporated during preparation of the TCRbeta library. TCRdb ran MiXCR on the PCR reads and lists one entry per CDR3 protein. The sample yields some 500,000 distinct CDR3 sequences, approximately 29% seen once. This sample comprised PBMCs from the stem cell graft donor, obtained from the stem cell graft. The origin of the receptors is a human donor who donated a stem cell graft to a child with aplastic anemia.

This clonotype has only a few counts. This rearrangement joins TRBV18 to TRBJ1-3; D is unresolved. Per germline, CDR1 KGHSH and CDR2 LQKENI. The CDR3 spans 15 residues. Trimming took 0 bases from V and 2 from J, leaving 8 bases between them. The CDR3 sequence is CASSPPHRAGNTIYF. The CDR3 nucleotides are TGTGCCAGCTCACCACCCCACCGGGCTGGAAACACCATATATTTT.

The rearrangement uses TRBV10-3 and TRBJ1-1; 7 bases match TRBD1. From germline, CDR1 is ENHRY and CDR2 SYGVKD. The CDR3 consists of 14 residues. The junction had 8 bases not matched to a gene; V was cut back by 3 bases and J by 7 bases. The CDR3 DNA sequence: TGTGCCATCAGTGACTTGACAGGGTTAGGTGAAGCTTTCTTT. Protein: CAISDLTGLGEAFF.

This clonotype was observed once. The chain joins TRBV4-3 to TRBJ1-2; the match to TRBD1 covers 9 bases. Germline CDR1 LGHNA, CDR2 YSLEER. The CDR3 is 14 amino acids. With 3 bases clipped from V and 10 bases from J, the junction kept 9 bases outside the gene matches. The CDR3 DNA is TGCGCCAGCAGCCAGGGGACAGGGAAATCAGACTACACCTTC. Its protein is CASSQGTGKSDYTF.

The J gene is TRBJ2-1, the V gene TRBV11-2; possible D gene TRBD2, 6 bases. Between the trimmed V and J ends, which lost 2 bases and 10 bases, there was a span of 12 bases. Germline CDR1 reads SGHAT; CDR2 reads FQNNGV. This CDR3 has 13 amino acids. The CDR3 region is CASSLLAGREQFF. The CDR3, as DNA: TGTGCCAGCAGCTTACTCGCGGGAAGGGAGCAGTTCTTC.

The J gene is TRBJ1-6, the V gene TRBV20-1; D remains unclear. The V end lost 0 bases, the J end lost 13 bases, and 16 bases lay between the germline ends. CDR1 DFQATT and CDR2 SNEGSKA come from the germline V gene (reference sequence). This CDR3 has 14 residues. The chain's CDR3 is CSARDTLRFSPLHF. The CDR3 DNA reads TGCAGTGCTAGAGATACCCTTCGGTTCTCCCCCCTCCACTTT.

This clonotype was counted a few times. The J gene is TRBJ1-1, the V gene TRBV5-8, with D unresolved. Per the germline V gene, CDR1 is SGHTS and CDR2 is YDEGEE. The CDR3 has 14 residues. V shed 0 bases and J shed 5 bases, with 11 bases lying between them. The CDR3: CASSLVRAQTEAFF. The DNA of the CDR3 is TGTGCCAGCAGCTTGGTCCGGGCTCAGACTGAAGCTTTCTTT.

At least ten counts were recorded for this clonotype. CDR3: CSARDPAGAVTQYF. The CDR3 DNA sequence: TGCAGTGCTAGAGATCCAGCGGGAGCTGTTACGCAGTATTTT. This chain connects TRBV20-1 to TRBJ2-3, with 8 bases matching TRBD2. The CDR3 contains 14 residues. The trim removed 0 bases at V and 8 bases at J, leaving 7 bases unmatched. CDR1 and CDR2 (germline): DFQATT, SNEGSKA (reference sequence).

V usage is TRBV3-1 and J usage is TRBJ1-1; unclear D gene. Germline V gene data show CDR1 as LGHDT and CDR2 as YNNKEL (reference sequence). Trimming left V 1 base short and J 1 base short, with 4 bases between. The CDR3 spans 13 residues. The DNA of the CDR3 is TGTGCCAGCAGCCAAGTCGAGAACACTGAAGCTTTCTTT. As protein: CASSQVENTEAFF.

This clonotype was seen a handful of times. CDR3 amino acids: CASSVEQGHNSPLHF. The CDR3, as DNA: TGTGCCAGCAGCGTAGAACAGGGACACAATTCACCCCTCCACTTT. The rearrangement uses TRBV9 and TRBJ1-6; tentatively, D is TRBD1 (6 bases). Germline assignment: CDR1 SGDLS and CDR2 YYNGEE. The CDR3 loop spans 15 amino acids. V was cut by 0 bases and J by 7 bases, with 11 bases left in between.

This clonotype was counted only a few times. The DNA for the CDR3 is TGTGCCACCAGTGATGCAAACAGATATGAGCAGTTCTTC. It is translated as CATSDANRYEQFF. The V gene is TRBV24-1, the J gene TRBJ2-1; D gene ambiguous. This CDR3 has 13 residues. Trimming took 3 bases from V and 8 from J, leaving 10 bases between them. CDR1 and CDR2 (germline): KGHDR, SFDVKD.

The chain recombines TRBV24-1 with TRBJ2-1, with TRBD2 as a possible D gene (5 bases). This CDR3 region has 16 residues. The germline V gene encodes CDR1 KGHDR and CDR2 SFDVKD. V lost 4 bases to trimming and J lost 0 bases, with 12 bases between them. CDR3 sequence reads: CATSDSHTSSYNEQFF. CDR3 nucleotide sequence: TGTGCCACCAGTGACTCACACACTAGCTCCTACAATGAGCAGTTCTTC.

The chain joins TRBV12-3 or TRBV12-4 to TRBJ2-1; D possibly corresponds to TRBD2 (5 bases). V gave up 8 bases and J gave up 1 base, with 12 bases separating them. The CDR3 covers 14 residues. The CDR3 DNA reads as TGTGCCAGCCATGGGAGTGGGTCCTACAATGAGCAGTTCTTC. It encodes CASHGSGSYNEQFF.

The J gene is TRBJ2-7, the V gene TRBV29-1; D is ambiguous. V was clipped by 4 bases and J by 1 base, with 8 bases between them. The CDR3 runs to 12 residues. Germline-derived CDR1 and CDR2 are SQVTM and ANQGSEA. The CDR3 loop reads CSVVRDSYEQYF. CDR3 coding DNA: TGCAGCGTTGTGCGTGATTCCTACGAGCAGTACTTC.

This clonotype has a handful of counts. The chain is built from TRBV11-2 and TRBJ1-1; weak D call: TRBD1 (5 bases). Germline values: CDR1 SGHAT, CDR2 FQNNGV. The CDR3 loop spans 14 amino acids. V lost 4 bases, J lost 11 bases, and 20 bases lay in between. The CDR3 reads CASSSQGSGVGAFF. In DNA form, the CDR3 reads TGTGCCAGCAGCTCCCAGGGAAGTGGGGTTGGTGCTTTCTTT.

This clonotype was seen more than once but under ten times. In nucleotides, the CDR3 is TGTGCCACCAGTGATTGGCCCGGGAGCGGGGGCGGCGGGGAGCTGTTTTTT. The encoded protein is CATSDWPGSGGGGELFF. V gene TRBV24-1 combines with J gene TRBJ2-2; 8 nucleotides agree with TRBD2. The V and J ends lost 2 bases and 7 bases, in that order; junction bases with no gene match: 11. The germline V gene encodes CDR1 KGHDR and CDR2 SFDVKD. The CDR3 length is 17 residues.

This chain joins TRBV6-1 and TRBJ1-1; the match to TRBD1 covers 7 bases. The CDR3 has 13 amino acids. Germline V gives CDR1 MNHNS, CDR2 SASEGT. V lost 9 bases, J lost 5 bases, and 9 bases stayed unmatched. CDR3 bases: TGTGCCAGTAACACAGGGGTGGGAACTGAAGCTTTCTTT. It translates to CASNTGVGTEAFF.

This clonotype has just a few counts. The chain recombines TRBV6-5 with TRBJ2-6; D gene ambiguous. Trimming stripped 1 base from V and 4 bases from J, with 14 bases between. Germline V gives CDR1 MNHEY, CDR2 SVGAGI. The CDR3 consists of 17 residues. CDR3 DNA: TGTGCCAGCAGTTACTTGGGTGGCGTCGGCGGGGCCAACGTCCTGACTTTC. Its translation is CASSYLGGVGGANVLTF.

In its sample, this clonotype was seen once. The chain joins TRBV9 to TRBJ2-3; tentative D call: TRBD2 (6 bases). In germline, CDR1 is SGDLS, CDR2 YYNGEE. The V end was cut by 4 bases, the J end by 4 bases, with 19 bases between. The CDR3 loop spans 16 amino acids. CDR3 nucleotide sequence: TGTGCCAGCAGCACTCTAGCGCGCACCTTGTCAGATACGCAGTATTTT. Translated: CASSTLARTLSDTQYF.

V and J are TRBV11-1 and TRBJ2-7, with D perhaps TRBD2 (6 bases). V lost 1 base, J lost 0 bases, and 10 bases lay in between. Germline CDR1 and CDR2: SGHAT and FQDESV (reference sequence). This CDR3 has 15 residues. DNA of the CDR3: TGTGCCAGCAGCTTAGGATTGGACTACTCCTACGAGCAGTACTTC. It codes for CASSLGLDYSYEQYF.

The chain uses TRBV7-2 and TRBJ2-2; D is unresolved. The CDR3 spans 12 residues. The V and J ends lost 2 bases and 7 bases respectively, with 5 bases between them. Germline V gene lookup returns CDR1 SGHTA and CDR2 FQGNSA. CDR3: CASSLRGGELFF. CDR3 nucleotide sequence: TGTGCCAGCAGCTTAAGAGGCGGGGAGCTGTTTTTT.

This clonotype was seen more than once but under ten times. This chain uses TRBV5-1 with TRBJ1-1, with unresolved D. The CDR3 loop spans 16 amino acids. V was pared by 0 bases and J by 2 bases, with 14 bases between. CDR1 and CDR2 (germline): SGHRS, YFSETQ. The CDR3: CASSLGPREVNTEAFF. As DNA, the CDR3 is TGCGCCAGCAGCTTGGGGCCACGAGAAGTTAACACTGAAGCTTTCTTT.

Only one count was recorded for this clonotype. The chain uses TRBV20-1 and TRBJ2-3; the D gene is possibly TRBD2 (5 bases). The germline V gene encodes CDR1 DFQATT and CDR2 SNEGSKA (reference sequence). The CDR3 has 16 amino acids. The ends were cut back, 3 bases at V and 0 bases at J, with 16 bases in the middle. For the CDR3, the DNA is TGCAGTGCTAGGAAGCGACGTGACTATAGCACAGATACGCAGTATTTT. Translation gives CSARKRRDYSTDTQYF.

CDR3: CASSQIAGELFF. The CDR3, as DNA: TGTGCCAGCAGCCAGATTGCCGGGGAGCTGTTTTTT. The chain combines TRBV9 with TRBJ2-2; no reliable D call. CDR1 and CDR2 (germline): SGDLS, YYNGEE. V shed 4 bases and J shed 6 bases, with 7 bases lying between them. CDR3 length: 12 amino acids. The whole variable domain, remainder taken from reference TRBV9 and TRBJ2-2, is DSGVTQTPKHLITATGQRVTLRCSPRSGDLSVYWYQQSLDQGLQFLIQYYNGEERAKGNILERFSAQQFPDLHSELNLSSLELGDSALYFCASSQIAGELFFGEGSRLTVL.

This clonotype was recorded a few times. The chain carries TRBV6-5 and TRBJ2-1; D is uncertain. Germline-derived CDR1 and CDR2 are MNHEY and SVGAGI. The CDR3 has 13 amino acids. The V end lost 4 bases, the J end lost 5 bases, and 9 bases lay between the germline ends. DNA for the CDR3: TGTGCCAGCAGTTCCGGGCCCCACAATGAGCAGTTCTTC. This encodes CASSSGPHNEQFF.

This chain uses TRBV4-3 with TRBJ1-5; D might be TRBD1 (6 bases). Germline V gene sequence: CDR1 LGHNA, CDR2 YSLEER. V was cut by 3 bases and J by 7 bases, with 16 bases left in between. The CDR3 contains 15 residues. This CDR3 reads CASSQAQGSGQPQHF. CDR3 sequence (DNA): TGCGCCAGCAGCCAGGCCCAGGGGAGCGGACAGCCCCAGCATTTT.

The chain recombines TRBV13 with TRBJ2-3; 12 nucleotides align to TRBD2. V lost 5 bases and J lost 3; bases outside the gene matches: 12. The length of the CDR3 is 18 residues. CDR1 is PRHDT and CDR2 is FYEKMQ in the germline V gene (reference sequence). The CDR3 loop is CASSPETSGSGRTDTQYF. CDR3 DNA sequence: TGTGCCAGCAGCCCTGAGACTAGCGGGAGTGGAAGGACAGATACGCAGTATTTT.

The chain carries TRBV5-6 and TRBJ2-1; 8 bases are a match to TRBD2. Per germline, CDR1 SGHDT and CDR2 YYEEEE. This CDR3 is 15 amino acids long. V was pared by 4 bases and J by 7 bases, with 10 bases of the junction left unmatched. The CDR3 region has the DNA TGTGCCAGCAGCCGGGGGGGAGGAGTTAAGAATGAGCAGTTCTTC. As protein: CASSRGGGVKNEQFF.

This chain connects TRBV7-2 to TRBJ2-6, with no clear D. Trimming left V 1 base short and J 2 bases short, with 6 bases between. The germline V gene encodes CDR1 SGHTA and CDR2 FQGNSA. The CDR3 runs to 15 residues. This chain's CDR3 is CASSLVAAGANVLTF. The CDR3, as DNA: TGTGCCAGCAGCTTAGTTGCCGCTGGGGCCAACGTCCTGACTTTC.

The chain recombines TRBV5-1 with TRBJ2-3; unclear D gene. This CDR3 is built from 13 residues. CDR1 is SGHRS, CDR2 YFSETQ, per germline. V was pared by 5 bases and J by 0 bases, with 7 bases between. The CDR3 nucleotides are TGCGCCAGCAGTGACCTCAGCACAGATACGCAGTATTTT. Amino acids: CASSDLSTDTQYF.

This clonotype appeared a few times. The chain links TRBV3-1 to TRBJ2-7; D possibly corresponds to TRBD2 (5 bases). Germline V CDR1 and CDR2: LGHDT, YNNKEL (reference sequence). CDR3 size: 16 residues. With 0 bases removed from V and 0 bases from J, the gap between germline ends came to 12 bases. The CDR3 is CASSQDLPDYSYEQYF. DNA of the CDR3: TGTGCCAGCAGCCAAGATTTGCCAGACTACTCCTACGAGCAGTACTTC.

This chain joins TRBV27 and TRBJ1-1, with D perhaps matching TRBD1 (5 bases). Per the germline V gene, CDR1 is MNHEY and CDR2 is SMNVEV (reference sequence). CDR3 length: 13 amino acids. Deletions cut 0 bases from V and 8 bases from J, with 10 bases between. Here the CDR3 reads CASSLSGQGEAFF. CDR3 sequence (DNA): TGTGCCAGCAGTTTATCGGGGCAGGGCGAAGCTTTCTTT.

This clonotype was seen more than once but under ten times. The chain is built from TRBV20-1 and TRBJ2-7; D is perhaps TRBD2 (6 bases). Trimming took 6 bases from V and 0 from J, leaving 21 bases between them. The CDR3 totals 16 residues. CDR1 is DFQATT, CDR2 SNEGSKA, per germline (reference sequence). CDR3 DNA sequence: TGCAGTGCCAGAATAATCGGGAGACTAAGCTCCTACGAGCAGTACGTC. Protein product: CSARIIGRLSSYEQYV.